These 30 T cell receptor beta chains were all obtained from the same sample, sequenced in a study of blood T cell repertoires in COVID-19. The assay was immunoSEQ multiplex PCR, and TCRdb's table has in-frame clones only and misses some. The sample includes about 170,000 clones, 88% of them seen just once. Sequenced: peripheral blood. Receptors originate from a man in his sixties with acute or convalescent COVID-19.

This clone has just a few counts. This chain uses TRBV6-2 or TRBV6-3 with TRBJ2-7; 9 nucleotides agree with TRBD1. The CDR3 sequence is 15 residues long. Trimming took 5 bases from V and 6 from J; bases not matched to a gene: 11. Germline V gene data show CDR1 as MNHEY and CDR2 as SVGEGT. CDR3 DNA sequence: TGTGCCAGCAGTCACTTCCGGGACAGGGCCCTCGAGCAGTACTTC. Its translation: CASSHFRDRALEQYF.

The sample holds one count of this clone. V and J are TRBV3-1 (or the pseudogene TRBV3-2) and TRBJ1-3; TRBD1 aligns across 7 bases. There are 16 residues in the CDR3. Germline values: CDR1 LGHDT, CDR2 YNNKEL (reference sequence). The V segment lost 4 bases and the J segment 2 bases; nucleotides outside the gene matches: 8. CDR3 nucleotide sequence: TGTGCCAGCAGCCGAAGGAGGGGGCCGACTGGAAACACCATATATTTT. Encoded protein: CASSRRRGPTGNTIYF.

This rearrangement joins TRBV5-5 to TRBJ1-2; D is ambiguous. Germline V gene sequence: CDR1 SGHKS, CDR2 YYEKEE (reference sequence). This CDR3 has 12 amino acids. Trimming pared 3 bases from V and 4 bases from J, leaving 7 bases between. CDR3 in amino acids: CASSSSGYGYTF. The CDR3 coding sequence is TGTGCCAGCAGCTCTTCAGGCTATGGCTACACCTTC.

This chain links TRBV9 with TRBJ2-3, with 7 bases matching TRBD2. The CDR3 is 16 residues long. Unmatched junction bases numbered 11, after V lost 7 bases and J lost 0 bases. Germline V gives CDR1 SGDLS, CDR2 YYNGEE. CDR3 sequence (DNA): TGTGCCAGCGCGAGAACCGGGACTACTAGCACAGATACGCAGTATTTT. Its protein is CASARTGTTSTDTQYF.

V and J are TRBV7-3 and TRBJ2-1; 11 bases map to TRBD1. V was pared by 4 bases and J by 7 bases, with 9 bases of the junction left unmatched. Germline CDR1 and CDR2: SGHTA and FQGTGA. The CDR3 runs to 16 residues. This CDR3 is CASSSSGGTGGNEQFF. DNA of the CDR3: TGTGCCAGCAGCTCGTCCGGCGGGACAGGGGGGAATGAGCAGTTCTTC.

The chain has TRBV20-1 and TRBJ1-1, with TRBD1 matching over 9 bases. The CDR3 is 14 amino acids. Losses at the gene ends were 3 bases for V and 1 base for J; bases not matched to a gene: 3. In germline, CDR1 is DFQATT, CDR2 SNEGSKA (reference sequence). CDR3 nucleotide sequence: TGCAGTGCTAGTGGACAGGGGACGAACACTGAAGCTTTCTTT. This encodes CSASGQGTNTEAFF.

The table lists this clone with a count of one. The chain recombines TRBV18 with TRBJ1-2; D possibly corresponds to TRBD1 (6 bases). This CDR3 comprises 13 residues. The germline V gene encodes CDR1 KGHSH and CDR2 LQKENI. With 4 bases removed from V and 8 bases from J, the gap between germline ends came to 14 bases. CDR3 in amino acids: CASSRGQAYGYTF. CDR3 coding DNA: TGTGCCAGCTCACGGGGGCAGGCGTACGGCTACACCTTC.

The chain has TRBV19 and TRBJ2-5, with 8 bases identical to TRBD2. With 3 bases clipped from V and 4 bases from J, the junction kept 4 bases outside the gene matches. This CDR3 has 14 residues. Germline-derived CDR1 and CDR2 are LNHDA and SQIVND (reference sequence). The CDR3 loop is CASSITGGGETQYF. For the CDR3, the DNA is TGTGCCAGTAGTATTACGGGAGGGGGAGAGACCCAGTACTTC.

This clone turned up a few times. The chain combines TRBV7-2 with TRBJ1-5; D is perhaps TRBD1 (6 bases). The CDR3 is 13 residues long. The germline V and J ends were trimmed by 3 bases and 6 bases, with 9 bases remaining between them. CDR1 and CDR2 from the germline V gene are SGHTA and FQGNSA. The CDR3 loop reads CASSLTQGQPQHF. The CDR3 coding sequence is TGTGCCAGCAGCTTGACACAGGGTCAGCCCCAGCATTTT.

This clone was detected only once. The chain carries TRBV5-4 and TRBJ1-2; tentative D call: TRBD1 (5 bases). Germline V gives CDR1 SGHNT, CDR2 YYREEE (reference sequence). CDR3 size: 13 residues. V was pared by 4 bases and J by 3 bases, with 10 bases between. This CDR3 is CASSPTVDYGYTF. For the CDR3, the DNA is TGTGCCAGCAGCCCGACAGTGGACTATGGCTACACCTTC. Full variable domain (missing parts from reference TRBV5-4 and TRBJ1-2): ETGVTQSPTHLIKTRGQQVTLRCSSQSGHNTVSWYQQALGQGPQFIFQYYREEENGRGNFPPRFSGLQFPNYSSELNVNALELDDSALYLCASSPTVDYGYTFGSGTRLTVV.

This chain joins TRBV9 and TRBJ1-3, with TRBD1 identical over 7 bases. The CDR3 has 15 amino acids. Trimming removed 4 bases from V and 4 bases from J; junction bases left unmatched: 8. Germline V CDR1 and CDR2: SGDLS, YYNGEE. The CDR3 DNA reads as TGTGCCAGCAGCTCGGAGGGGGCCTACGGAAACACCATATATTTT. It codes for CASSSEGAYGNTIYF. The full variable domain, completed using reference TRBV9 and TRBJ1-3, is DSGVTQTPKHLITATGQRVTLRCSPRSGDLSVYWYQQSLDQGLQFLIQYYNGEERAKGNILERFSAQQFPDLHSELNLSSLELGDSALYFCASSSEGAYGNTIYFGEGSWLTVV.

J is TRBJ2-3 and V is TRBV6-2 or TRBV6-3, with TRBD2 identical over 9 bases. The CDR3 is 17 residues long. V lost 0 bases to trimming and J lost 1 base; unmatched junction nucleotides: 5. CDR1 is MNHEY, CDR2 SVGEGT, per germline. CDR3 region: CASSYSASGIGTDTQYF. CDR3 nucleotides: TGTGCCAGCAGTTACTCGGCTAGCGGGATAGGCACAGATACGCAGTATTTT.

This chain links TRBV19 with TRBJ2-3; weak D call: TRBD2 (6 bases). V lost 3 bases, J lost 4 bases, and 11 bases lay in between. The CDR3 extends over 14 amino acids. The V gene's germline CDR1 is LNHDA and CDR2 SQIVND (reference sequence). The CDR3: CASSIGSSADTQYF. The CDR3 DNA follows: TGTGCCAGTAGTATCGGTTCTAGCGCAGATACGCAGTATTTT.

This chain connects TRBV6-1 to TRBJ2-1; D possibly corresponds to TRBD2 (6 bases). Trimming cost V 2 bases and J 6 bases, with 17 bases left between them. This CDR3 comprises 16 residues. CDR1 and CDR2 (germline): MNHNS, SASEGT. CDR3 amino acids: CASSESQPSVGNEQFF. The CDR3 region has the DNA TGTGCCAGCAGTGAAAGCCAACCTAGCGTCGGCAATGAGCAGTTCTTC.

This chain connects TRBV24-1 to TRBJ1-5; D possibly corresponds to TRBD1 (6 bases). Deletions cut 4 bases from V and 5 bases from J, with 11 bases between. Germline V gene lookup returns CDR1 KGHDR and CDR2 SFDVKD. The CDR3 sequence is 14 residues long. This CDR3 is CATSETGIYQPQHF. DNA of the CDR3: TGTGCCACCAGTGAAACAGGGATCTATCAGCCCCAGCATTTT.

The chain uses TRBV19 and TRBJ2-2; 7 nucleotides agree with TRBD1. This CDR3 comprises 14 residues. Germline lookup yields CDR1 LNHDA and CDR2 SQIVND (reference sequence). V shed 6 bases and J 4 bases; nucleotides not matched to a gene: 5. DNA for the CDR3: TGTGCCAGTAGATTTGCAGGGGGCACCGGGGAGCTGTTTTTT. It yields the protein CASRFAGGTGELFF.

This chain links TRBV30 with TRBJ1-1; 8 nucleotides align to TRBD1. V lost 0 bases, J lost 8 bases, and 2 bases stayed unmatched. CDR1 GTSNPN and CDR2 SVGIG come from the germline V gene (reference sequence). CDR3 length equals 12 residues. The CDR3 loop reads CAWSVQGGEAFF. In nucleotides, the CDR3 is TGTGCCTGGAGTGTACAGGGGGGGGAAGCTTTCTTT.

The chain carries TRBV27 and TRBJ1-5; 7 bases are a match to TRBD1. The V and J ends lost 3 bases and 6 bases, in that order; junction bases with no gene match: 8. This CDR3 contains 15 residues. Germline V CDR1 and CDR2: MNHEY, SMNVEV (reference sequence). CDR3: CASSFRDRVGQPQHF. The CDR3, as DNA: TGTGCCAGCAGTTTTCGCGACAGGGTTGGTCAGCCCCAGCATTTT.

The CDR3 nucleotides read TGTGCCAGCAGCTCCCGCGGGGGATTAGGGGGAAACACCATATATTTT. It translates to CASSSRGGLGGNTIYF. This chain joins TRBV7-2 and TRBJ1-3, with a tentative D call TRBD1 (5 bases). Germline V lookup: CDR1 SGHTA, CDR2 FQGNSA. The CDR3 sequence is 16 residues long. Between the trimmed V and J ends, which lost 4 bases and 4 bases, there was a span of 17 bases.

The CDR3 bases are TGTGCCAGCAGCGTTAATCAAGAGACCCAGTACTTC. Protein product: CASSVNQETQYF. This sequence joins TRBV11-2 and TRBJ2-5; no clear D. CDR1 and CDR2 (germline): SGHAT, FQNNGV. Trimming took off 5 bases at V and 2 bases at J, with 6 bases between the two ends. The CDR3 has 12 amino acids.

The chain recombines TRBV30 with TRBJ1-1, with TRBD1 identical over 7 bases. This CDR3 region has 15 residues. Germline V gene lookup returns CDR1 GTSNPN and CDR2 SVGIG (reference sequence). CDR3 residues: CASTGSLGGNTEAFF. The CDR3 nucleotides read TGTGCGTCGACAGGGTCGTTGGGCGGGAACACTGAAGCTTTCTTT.

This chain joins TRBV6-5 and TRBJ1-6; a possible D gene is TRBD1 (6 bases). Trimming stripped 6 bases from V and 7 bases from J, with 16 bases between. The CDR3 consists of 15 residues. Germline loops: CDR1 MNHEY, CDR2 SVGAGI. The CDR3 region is CASRPPGHSNSPLHF. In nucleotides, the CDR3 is TGTGCCAGCAGACCACCGGGACATTCAAATTCACCCCTCCACTTT.

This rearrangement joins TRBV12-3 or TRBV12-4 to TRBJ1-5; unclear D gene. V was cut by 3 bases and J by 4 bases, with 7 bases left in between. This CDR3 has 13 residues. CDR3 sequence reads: CASSFRENQPQHF. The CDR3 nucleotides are TGTGCCAGCAGTTTTCGGGAGAATCAGCCCCAGCATTTT.

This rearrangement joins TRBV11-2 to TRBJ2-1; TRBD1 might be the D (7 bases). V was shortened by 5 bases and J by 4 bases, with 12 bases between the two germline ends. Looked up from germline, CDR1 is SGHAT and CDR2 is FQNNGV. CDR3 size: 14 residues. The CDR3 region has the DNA TGTGCCAGCAGCCCAGGGGGGACTTACAATGAGCAGTTCTTC. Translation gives CASSPGGTYNEQFF.

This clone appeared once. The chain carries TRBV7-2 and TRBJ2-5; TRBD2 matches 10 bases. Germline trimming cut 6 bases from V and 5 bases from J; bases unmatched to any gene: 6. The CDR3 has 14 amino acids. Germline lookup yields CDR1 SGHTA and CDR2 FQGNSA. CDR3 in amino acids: CASRPGTSVETQYF. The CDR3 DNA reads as TGTGCCAGCAGACCCGGGACTAGCGTTGAGACCCAGTACTTC.

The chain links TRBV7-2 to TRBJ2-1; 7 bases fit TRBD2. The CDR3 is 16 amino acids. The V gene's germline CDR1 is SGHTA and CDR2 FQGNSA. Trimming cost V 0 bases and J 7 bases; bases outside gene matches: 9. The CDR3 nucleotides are TGTGCCAGCAGCTTAGCGGGAGGGCCAAAGGGGAATGAGCAGTTCTTC. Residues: CASSLAGGPKGNEQFF.

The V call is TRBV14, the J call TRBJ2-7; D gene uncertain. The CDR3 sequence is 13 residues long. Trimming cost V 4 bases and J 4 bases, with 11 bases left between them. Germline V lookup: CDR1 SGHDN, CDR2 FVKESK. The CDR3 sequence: CASSPVYTYEQYF. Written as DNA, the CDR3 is TGTGCCAGCAGCCCCGTATACACATACGAGCAGTACTTC.

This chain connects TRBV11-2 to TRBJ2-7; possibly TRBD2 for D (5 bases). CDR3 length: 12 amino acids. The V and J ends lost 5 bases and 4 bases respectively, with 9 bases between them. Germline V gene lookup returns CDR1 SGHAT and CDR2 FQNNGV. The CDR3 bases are TGTGCCAGCAGCCCAGAGGGTTACGAGCAGTACTTC. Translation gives CASSPEGYEQYF.

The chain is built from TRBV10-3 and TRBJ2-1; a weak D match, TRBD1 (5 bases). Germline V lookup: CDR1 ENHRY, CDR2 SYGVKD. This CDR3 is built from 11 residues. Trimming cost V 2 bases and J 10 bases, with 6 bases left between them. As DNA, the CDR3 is TGTGCCATCAGTGAGACAGGCGAGCAGTTCTTC. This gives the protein CAISETGEQFF.

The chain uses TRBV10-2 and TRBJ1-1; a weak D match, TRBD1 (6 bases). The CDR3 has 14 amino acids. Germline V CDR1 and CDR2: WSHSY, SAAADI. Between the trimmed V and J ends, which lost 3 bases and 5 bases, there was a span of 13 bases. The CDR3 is CASSDGVRGTEAFF. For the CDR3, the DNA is TGCGCCAGCAGTGATGGGGTTAGGGGGACTGAAGCTTTCTTT.